This T cell receptor beta chain stems from a study of blood T cell repertoires in COVID-19. Study-wide background: Acute and convalescent COVID-19 samples came from the United States, Italy and Spain.

Assay used: immunoSEQ multiplex PCR; TCRdb lists only in-frame clones, some missing. The table records around 130,000 clones, roughly 89% of them present only once. V lost 2 bases, J lost 2 bases, and 13 bases lay in between. Looked up from germline, CDR1 is LGHDT and CDR2 is YNNKEL (reference sequence). The length of the CDR3 is 15 residues. The chain joins TRBV3-1 (or the pseudogene TRBV3-2) to TRBJ2-7, with a tentative D call TRBD1 (6 bases). The TCR sequence derives from a man in his forties or fifties with acute or convalescent COVID-19. The sample was peripheral blood. The CDR3 is CASSQTRDTTYEQYF. DNA for the CDR3: TGTGCCAGCAGCCAAACTCGGGACACAACCTACGAGCAGTACTTC.